These 5 T cell receptor beta chains share one sample of origin, sequenced in a study of blood T cell repertoires in COVID-19. Repertoires were generated with immunoSEQ multiplex PCR, while TCRdb's copy carries only in-frame clones and drops some. The table records roughly 450,000 clones, roughly 87% of them present only once. The sample taken for sequencing was PBMCs or T cells enriched from blood (not recorded which). These receptors all stem from a man between 18 and 35 years old who had recovered from COVID-19.

The gene calls are TRBV5-1 and TRBJ2-2; the match to TRBD1 covers 8 bases. From germline, CDR1 is SGHRS and CDR2 YFSETQ. The CDR3 contains 15 residues. Germline trimming cut 4 bases from V and 8 bases from J; bases unmatched to any gene: 10. The CDR3 sequence is CASSLGQGANGELFF. The CDR3 nucleotides are TGCGCCAGCAGCCTAGGCCAGGGGGCAAATGGGGAGCTGTTTTTT.

This chain connects TRBV5-1 to TRBJ1-1; possibly TRBD1 for D (6 bases). Trimming pared 3 bases from V and 2 bases from J, leaving 11 bases between. The CDR3 is 14 residues long. Germline values: CDR1 SGHRS, CDR2 YFSETQ. The CDR3 coding sequence is TGCGCCAGCAGCTCGGACAGACTTAACACTGAAGCTTTCTTT. Protein product: CASSSDRLNTEAFF.

This clone is a singleton in its sample. The V and J genes are TRBV5-4 and TRBJ1-2; maybe TRBD1 (6 bases). The CDR3 spans 14 residues. CDR1 and CDR2 from the germline V gene are SGHNT and YYREEE (reference sequence). Trimming left V 2 bases short and J 1 base short, with 9 bases between. As DNA, the CDR3 is TGTGCCAGCAGCTTCCAGGGGAGTAACTATGGCTACACCTTC. Amino acids: CASSFQGSNYGYTF. Full variable domain (rest looked up from reference TRBV5-4 and TRBJ1-2): ETGVTQSPTHLIKTRGQQVTLRCSSQSGHNTVSWYQQALGQGPQFIFQYYREEENGRGNFPPRFSGLQFPNYSSELNVNALELDDSALYLCASSFQGSNYGYTFGSGTRLTVV.

The genes are TRBV15 and TRBJ2-7, with 9 bases lining up with TRBD2. Unmatched junction bases numbered 12, after V lost 0 bases and J lost 6 bases. Germline loops: CDR1 LNHNV, CDR2 YYDKDF (reference sequence). CDR3 length: 17 residues. The CDR3 coding sequence is TGTGCCACCAGCAGAGATGCTCCGGGACTAGCAGACTCCGAGCAGTACTTC. This codes for CATSRDAPGLADSEQYF.

This clone was found a few times. This rearrangement joins TRBV5-6 to TRBJ2-7; TRBD1 matches 7 bases. In germline, CDR1 is SGHDT, CDR2 YYEEEE. The CDR3 consists of 13 residues. V was pared by 4 bases and J by 5 bases, with 6 bases of the junction left unmatched. For the CDR3, the DNA is TGTGCCAGCAGCCCAGGGGGTTTCAACGAGCAGTACTTC. Translation gives CASSPGGFNEQYF.